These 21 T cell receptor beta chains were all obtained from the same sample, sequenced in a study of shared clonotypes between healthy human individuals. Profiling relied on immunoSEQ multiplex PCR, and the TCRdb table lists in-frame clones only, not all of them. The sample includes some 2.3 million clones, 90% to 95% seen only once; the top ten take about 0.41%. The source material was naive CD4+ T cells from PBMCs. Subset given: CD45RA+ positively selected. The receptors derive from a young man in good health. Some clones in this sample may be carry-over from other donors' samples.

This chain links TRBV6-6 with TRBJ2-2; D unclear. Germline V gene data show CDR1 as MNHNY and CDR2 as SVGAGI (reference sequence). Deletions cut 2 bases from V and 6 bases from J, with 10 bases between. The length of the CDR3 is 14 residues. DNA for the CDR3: TGTGCCAGCAGTTACCTCTCCACGGCCGGGGAGCTGTTTTTT. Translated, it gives CASSYLSTAGELFF.

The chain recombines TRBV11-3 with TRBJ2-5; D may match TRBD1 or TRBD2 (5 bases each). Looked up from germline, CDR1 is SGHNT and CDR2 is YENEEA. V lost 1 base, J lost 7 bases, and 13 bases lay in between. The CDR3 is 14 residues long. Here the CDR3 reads CASSLGRGAGTQYF. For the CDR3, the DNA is TGTGCCAGCAGCTTAGGTCGGGGCGCCGGGACCCAGTACTTC.

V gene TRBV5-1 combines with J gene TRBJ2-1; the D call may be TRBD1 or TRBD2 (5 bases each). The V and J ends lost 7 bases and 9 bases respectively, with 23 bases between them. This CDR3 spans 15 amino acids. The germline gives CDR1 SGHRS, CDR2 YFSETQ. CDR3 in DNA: TGCGCCAGCTGCCCCGGGACCGCAACTCTAGGTGAGCAGTTCTTC. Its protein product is CASCPGTATLGEQFF.

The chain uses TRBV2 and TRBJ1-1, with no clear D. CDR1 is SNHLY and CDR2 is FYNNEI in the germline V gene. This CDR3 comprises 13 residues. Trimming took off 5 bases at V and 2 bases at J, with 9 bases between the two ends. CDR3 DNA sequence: TGTGCCAGCAGTACACCAGCCAACACTGAAGCTTTCTTT. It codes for CASSTPANTEAFF.

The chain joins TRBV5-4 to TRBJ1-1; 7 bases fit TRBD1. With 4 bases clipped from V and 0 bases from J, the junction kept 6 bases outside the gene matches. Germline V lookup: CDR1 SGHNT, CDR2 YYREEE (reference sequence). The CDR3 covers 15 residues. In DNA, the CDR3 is TGTGCCAGCAGCCTAGGGGGCGCGGTGAACACTGAAGCTTTCTTT. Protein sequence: CASSLGGAVNTEAFF.

The CDR3 reads CASSPIDRGSQPQHF. The CDR3 nucleotides read TGTGCCAGCTCACCAATAGACAGGGGGAGTCAGCCCCAGCATTTT. The chain uses TRBV18 and TRBJ1-5; TRBD1 aligns across 9 bases. CDR3 length: 15 residues. With 2 bases clipped from V and 6 bases from J, the junction kept 5 bases outside the gene matches. Germline V CDR1 and CDR2: KGHSH, LQKENI.

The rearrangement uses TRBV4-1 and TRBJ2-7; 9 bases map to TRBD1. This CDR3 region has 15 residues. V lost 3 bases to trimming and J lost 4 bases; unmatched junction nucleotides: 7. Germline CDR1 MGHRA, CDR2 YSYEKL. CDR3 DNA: TGCGCCAGCAGCCAGCCGGACAGGGGACCTTACGAGCAGTACTTC. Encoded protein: CASSQPDRGPYEQYF.

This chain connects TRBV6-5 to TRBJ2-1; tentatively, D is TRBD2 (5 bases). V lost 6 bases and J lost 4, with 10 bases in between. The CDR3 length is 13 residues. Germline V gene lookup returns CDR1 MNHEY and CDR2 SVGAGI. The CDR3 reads CASRKDSYNEQFF. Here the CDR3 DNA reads TGTGCCAGCAGAAAGGACTCATACAATGAGCAGTTCTTC.

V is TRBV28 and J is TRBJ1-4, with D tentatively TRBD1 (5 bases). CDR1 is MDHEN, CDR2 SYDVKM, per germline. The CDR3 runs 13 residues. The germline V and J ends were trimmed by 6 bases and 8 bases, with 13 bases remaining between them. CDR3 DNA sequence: TGTGCCAGCAGGCGCGGGACGTGGGAAAAACTGTTTTTT. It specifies CASRRGTWEKLFF.

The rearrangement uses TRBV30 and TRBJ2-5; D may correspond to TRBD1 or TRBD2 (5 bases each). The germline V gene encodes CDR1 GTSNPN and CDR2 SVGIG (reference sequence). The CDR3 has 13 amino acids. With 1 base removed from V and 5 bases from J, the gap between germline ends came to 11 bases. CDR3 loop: CAWSGGSEETQYF. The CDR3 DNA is TGTGCCTGGAGTGGGGGGAGCGAGGAGACCCAGTACTTC.

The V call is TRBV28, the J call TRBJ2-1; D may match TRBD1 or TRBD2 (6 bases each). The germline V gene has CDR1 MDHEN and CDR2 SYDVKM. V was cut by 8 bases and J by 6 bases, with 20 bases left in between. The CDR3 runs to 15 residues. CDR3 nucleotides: TGTGCCAGCTGGGGTTTGGGGGGCAAAACCAATGAGCAGTTCTTC. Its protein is CASWGLGGKTNEQFF.

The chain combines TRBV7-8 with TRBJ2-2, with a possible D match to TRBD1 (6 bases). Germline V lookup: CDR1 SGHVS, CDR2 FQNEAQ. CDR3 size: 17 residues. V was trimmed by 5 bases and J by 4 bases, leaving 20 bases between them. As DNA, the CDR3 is TGTGCCAGCAGCCCGATTGGGGCAGGGGAAGTCACCGGGGAGCTGTTTTTT. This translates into CASSPIGAGEVTGELFF.

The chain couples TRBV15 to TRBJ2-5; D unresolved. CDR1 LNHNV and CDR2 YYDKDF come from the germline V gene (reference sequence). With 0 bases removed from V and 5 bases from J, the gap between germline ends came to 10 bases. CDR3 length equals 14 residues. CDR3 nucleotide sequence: TGTGCCACCAGCAGAGATCCCCAAGCGGAGACCCAGTACTTC. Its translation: CATSRDPQAETQYF.

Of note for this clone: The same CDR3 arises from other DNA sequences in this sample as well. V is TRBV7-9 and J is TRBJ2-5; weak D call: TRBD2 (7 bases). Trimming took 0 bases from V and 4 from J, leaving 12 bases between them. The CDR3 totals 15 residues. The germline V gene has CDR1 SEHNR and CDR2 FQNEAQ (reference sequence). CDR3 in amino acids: CASSLAGGPGETQYF. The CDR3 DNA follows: TGTGCCAGCAGCTTAGCGGGGGGGCCGGGAGAGACCCAGTACTTC.

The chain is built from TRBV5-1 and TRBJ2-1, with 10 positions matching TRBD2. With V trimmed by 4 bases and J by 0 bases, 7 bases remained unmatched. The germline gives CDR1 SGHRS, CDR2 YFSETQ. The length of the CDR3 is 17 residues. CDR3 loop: CASSPEVAGGSYNEQFF. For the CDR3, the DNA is TGCGCCAGCAGCCCGGAGGTAGCGGGAGGCTCCTACAATGAGCAGTTCTTC.

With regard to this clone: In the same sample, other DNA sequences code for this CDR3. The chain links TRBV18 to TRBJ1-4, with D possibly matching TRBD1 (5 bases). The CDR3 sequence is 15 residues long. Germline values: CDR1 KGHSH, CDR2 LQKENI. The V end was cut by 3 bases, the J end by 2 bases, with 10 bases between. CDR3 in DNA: TGTGCCAGCTCACCCCAGGGAGGCACTAATGAAAAACTGTTTTTT. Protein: CASSPQGGTNEKLFF.

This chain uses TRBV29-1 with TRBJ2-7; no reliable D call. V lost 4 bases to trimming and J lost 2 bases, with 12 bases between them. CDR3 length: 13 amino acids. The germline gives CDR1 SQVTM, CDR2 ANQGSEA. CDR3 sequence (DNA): TGCAGCGTTGCGGGCATCTACACCTACGAGCAGTACTTC. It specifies CSVAGIYTYEQYF.

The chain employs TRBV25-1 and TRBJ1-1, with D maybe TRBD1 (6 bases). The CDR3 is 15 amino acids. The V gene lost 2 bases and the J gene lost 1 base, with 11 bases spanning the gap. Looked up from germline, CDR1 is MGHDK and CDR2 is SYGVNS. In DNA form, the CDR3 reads TGTGCCAGCAGTGAACCCACACAGGGGAACACTGAAGCTTTCTTT. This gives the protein CASSEPTQGNTEAFF.

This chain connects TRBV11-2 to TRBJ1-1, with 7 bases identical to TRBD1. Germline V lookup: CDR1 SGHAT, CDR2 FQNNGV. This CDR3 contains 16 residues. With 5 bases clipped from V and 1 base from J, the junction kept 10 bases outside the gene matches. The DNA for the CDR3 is TGTGCCAGCAGCCCTGGGATCGGACAGGCGAACACTGAAGCTTTCTTT. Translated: CASSPGIGQANTEAFF.

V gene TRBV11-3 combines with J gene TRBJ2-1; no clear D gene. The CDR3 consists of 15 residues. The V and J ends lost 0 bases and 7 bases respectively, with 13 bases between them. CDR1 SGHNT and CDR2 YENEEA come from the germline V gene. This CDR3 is CASSLEARSQNEQFF. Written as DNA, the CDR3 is TGTGCCAGCAGCTTAGAAGCTAGGTCGCAGAATGAGCAGTTCTTC.

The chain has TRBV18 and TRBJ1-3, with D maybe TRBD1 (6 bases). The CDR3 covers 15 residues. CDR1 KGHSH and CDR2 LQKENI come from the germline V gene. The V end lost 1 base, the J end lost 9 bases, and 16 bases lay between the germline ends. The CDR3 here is CASSPRRAPDSTIYF. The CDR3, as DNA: TGTGCCAGCTCACCACGGAGGGCTCCGGACAGCACCATATATTTT. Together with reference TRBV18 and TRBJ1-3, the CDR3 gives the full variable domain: NAGVMQNPRHLVRRRGQEARLRCSPMKGHSHVYWYRQLPEEGLKFMVYLQKENIIDESGMPKERFSAEFPKEGPSILRIQQVVRGDSAAYFCASSPRRAPDSTIYFGEGSWLTVV.